Described below is a single T cell receptor beta chain sequence and its context. These data come from a study of blood T cell repertoires in COVID-19. Background on the study: PBMCs, B-cell-depleted T cells, or T cells provided the cDNA or gDNA that made up the material.

Methods used by the authors: Nucleated cell counts were estimated from reference gene primer amplification. Clones were read by immunoSEQ multiplex PCR, and TCRdb kept only the in-frame ones, dropping some. The D gene and trimming were derived from the DNA, and the V and J assignments and clone size from that table. The sample lists more than 95,000 clones, more than 75% occurring once. V lost 1 base, J lost 6 bases, and 2 bases stayed unmatched. Per germline, CDR1 SGHRS and CDR2 YFSETQ. The CDR3 consists of 13 residues. Sequences were obtained from peripheral blood. This receptor was obtained from a man aged 45 to 65 with acute or convalescent COVID-19. The chain recombines TRBV5-1 with TRBJ2-3, with 7 bases lining up with TRBD1. Here the CDR3 DNA reads TGCGCCAGCAGCTTGAAACAGGGGGATACGCAGTATTTT. It is translated as CASSLKQGDTQYF.